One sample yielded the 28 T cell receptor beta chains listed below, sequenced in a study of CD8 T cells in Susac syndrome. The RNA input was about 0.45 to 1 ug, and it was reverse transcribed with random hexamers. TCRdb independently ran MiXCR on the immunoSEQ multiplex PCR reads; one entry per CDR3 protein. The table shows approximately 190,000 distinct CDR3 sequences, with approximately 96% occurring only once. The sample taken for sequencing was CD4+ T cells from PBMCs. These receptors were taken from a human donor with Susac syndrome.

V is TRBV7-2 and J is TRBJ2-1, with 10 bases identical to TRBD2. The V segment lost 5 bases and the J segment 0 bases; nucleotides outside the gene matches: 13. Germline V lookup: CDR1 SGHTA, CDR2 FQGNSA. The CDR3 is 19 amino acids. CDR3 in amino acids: CASSPELAGTFSSYNEQFF. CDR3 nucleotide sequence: TGTGCCAGCAGCCCTGAACTAGCGGGGACCTTCAGCTCCTACAATGAGCAGTTCTTC.

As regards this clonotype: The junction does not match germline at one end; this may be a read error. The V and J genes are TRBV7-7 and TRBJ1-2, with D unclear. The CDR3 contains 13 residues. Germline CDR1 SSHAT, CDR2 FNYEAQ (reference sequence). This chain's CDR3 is CASSEGLIYGYTF. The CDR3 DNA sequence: TGTGCTAGCAGCGAAGGACTGATCTATGGCTACACCTTC.

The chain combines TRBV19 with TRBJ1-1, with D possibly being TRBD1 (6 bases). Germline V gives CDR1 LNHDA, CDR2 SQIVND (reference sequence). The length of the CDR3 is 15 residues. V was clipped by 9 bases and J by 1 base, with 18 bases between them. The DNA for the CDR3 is TGTGCCAGCCGTGGAACAGGGTATGGGAACACTGAAGCTTTCTTT. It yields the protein CASRGTGYGNTEAFF.

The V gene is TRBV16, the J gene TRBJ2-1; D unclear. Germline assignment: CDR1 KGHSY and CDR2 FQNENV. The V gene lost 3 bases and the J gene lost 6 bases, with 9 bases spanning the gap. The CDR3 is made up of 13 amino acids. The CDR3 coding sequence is TGTGCCAGCAGCCAGGGTCAGGTCAATGAGCAGTTCTTC. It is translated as CASSQGQVNEQFF.

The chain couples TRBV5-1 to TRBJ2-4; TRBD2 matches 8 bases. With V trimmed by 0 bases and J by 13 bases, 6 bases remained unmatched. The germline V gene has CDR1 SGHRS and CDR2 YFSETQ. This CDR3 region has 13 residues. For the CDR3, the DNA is TGCGCCAGCAGCTTGGAGGTGGGCGGGGGGCAGTACTTC. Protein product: CASSLEVGGGQYF.

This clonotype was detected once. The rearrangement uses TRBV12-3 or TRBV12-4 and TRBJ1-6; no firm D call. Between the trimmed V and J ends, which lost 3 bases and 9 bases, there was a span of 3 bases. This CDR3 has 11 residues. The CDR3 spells CASSFRSPLHF. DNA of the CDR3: TGTGCCAGCAGTTTTCGTTCACCCCTCCACTTT.

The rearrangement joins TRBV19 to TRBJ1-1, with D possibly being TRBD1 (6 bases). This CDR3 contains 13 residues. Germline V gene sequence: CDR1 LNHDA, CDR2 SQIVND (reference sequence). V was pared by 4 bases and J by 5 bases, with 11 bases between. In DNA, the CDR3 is TGTGCCAGTAGTAGTACAGGGAGGACTGAAGCTTTCTTT. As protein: CASSSTGRTEAFF.

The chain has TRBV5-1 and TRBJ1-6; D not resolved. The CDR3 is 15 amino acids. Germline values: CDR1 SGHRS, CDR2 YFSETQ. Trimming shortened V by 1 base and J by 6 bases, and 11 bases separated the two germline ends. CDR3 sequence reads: CASSLSRGSNSPLHF. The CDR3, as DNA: TGCGCCAGCAGCTTGTCGCGGGGATCTAATTCACCCCTCCACTTT.

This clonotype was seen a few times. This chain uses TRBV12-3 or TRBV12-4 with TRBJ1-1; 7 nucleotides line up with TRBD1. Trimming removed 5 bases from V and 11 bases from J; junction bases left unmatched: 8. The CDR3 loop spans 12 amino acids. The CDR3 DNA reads TGTGCCAGCAGTCCAGGGGGAGAGGTTGCTTTCTTT. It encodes CASSPGGEVAFF.

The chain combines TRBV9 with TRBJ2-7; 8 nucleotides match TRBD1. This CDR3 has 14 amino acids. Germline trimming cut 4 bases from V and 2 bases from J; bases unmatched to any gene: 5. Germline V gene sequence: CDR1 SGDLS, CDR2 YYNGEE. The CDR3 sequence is CASSPRTGPYEQYF. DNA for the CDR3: TGTGCCAGCAGCCCCCGGACAGGGCCCTACGAGCAGTACTTC.

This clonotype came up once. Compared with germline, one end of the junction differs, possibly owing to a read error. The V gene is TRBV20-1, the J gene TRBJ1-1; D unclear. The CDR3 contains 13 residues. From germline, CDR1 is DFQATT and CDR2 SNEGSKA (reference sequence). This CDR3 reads CSARDSGIHEVFF. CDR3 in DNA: TGCAGTGCTAGAGATTCTGGGATCCATGAAGTTTTCTTT.

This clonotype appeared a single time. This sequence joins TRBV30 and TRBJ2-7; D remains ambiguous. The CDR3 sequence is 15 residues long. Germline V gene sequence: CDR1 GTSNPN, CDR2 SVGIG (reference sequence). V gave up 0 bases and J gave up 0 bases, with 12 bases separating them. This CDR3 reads CAWSVTPETSYEQYF. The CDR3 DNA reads TGTGCCTGGAGTGTAACGCCAGAGACCTCCTACGAGCAGTACTTC.

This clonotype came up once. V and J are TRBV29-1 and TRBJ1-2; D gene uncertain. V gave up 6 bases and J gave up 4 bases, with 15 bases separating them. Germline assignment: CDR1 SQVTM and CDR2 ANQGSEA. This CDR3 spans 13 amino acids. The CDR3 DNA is TGCAGCGTCCCAGGACCACAAGGCTATGGCTACACCTTC. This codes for CSVPGPQGYGYTF.

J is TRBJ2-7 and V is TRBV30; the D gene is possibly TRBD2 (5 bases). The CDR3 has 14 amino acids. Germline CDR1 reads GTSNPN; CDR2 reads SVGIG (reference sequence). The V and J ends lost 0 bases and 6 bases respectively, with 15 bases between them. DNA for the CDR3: TGTGCCTGGAGTGTAGCGGAGACCCGGGCCGAGCAGTACTTC. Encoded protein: CAWSVAETRAEQYF. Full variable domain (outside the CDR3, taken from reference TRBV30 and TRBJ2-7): SQTIHQWPATLVQPVGSPLSLECTVEGTSNPNLYWYRQAAGRGLQLLFYSVGIGQISSEVPQNLSASRPQDRQFILSSKKLLLSDSGFYLCAWSVAETRAEQYFGPGTRLTVT.

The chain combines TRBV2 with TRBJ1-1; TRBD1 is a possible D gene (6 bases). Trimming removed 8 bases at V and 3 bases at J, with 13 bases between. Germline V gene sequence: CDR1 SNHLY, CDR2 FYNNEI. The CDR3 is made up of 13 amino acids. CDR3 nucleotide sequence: TGTGCCAGCGGCTCAGGGGCCGACACTGAAGCTTTCTTT. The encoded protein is CASGSGADTEAFF.

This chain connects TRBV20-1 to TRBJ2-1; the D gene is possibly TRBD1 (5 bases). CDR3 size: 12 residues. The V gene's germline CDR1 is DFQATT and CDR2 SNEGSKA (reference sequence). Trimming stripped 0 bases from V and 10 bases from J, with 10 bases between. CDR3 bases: TGCAGTGCTAGAGACACGAGACAGGAGCAGTTCTTC. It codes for CSARDTRQEQFF.

CDR3 in amino acids: CASSKGQAGYGYTF. The CDR3 coding sequence is TGTGCCAGCAGTAAGGGACAGGCCGGTTATGGCTACACCTTC. The V gene is TRBV27, the J gene TRBJ1-2, with TRBD1 matching over 8 bases. Per germline, CDR1 MNHEY and CDR2 SMNVEV (reference sequence). The CDR3 extends over 14 amino acids. The junction had 7 bases not matched to a gene; V was cut back by 5 bases and J by 5 bases.

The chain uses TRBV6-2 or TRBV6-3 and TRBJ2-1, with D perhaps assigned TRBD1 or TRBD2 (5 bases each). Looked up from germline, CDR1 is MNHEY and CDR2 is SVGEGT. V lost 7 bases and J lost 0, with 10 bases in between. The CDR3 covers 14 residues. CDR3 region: CASTRDLSYNEQFF. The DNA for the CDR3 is TGTGCCAGCACTCGGGACCTCTCCTACAATGAGCAGTTCTTC.

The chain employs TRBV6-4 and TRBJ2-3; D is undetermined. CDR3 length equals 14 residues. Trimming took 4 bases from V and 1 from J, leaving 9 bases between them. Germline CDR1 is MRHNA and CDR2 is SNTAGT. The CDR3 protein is CASSARMGTDTQYF. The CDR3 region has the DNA TGTGCCAGCAGTGCGCGAATGGGCACAGATACGCAGTATTTT.

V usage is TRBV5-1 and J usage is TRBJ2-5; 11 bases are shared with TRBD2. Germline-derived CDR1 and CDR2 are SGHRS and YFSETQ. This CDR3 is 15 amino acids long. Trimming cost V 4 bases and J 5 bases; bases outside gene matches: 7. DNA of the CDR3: TGCGCCAGCAGCCGTAGTAGCGGGGGGGCGGAGACCCAGTACTTC. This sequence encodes CASSRSSGGAETQYF.

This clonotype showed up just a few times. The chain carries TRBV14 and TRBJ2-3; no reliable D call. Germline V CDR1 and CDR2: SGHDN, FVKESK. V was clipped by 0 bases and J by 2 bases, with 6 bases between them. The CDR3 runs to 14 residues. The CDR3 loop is CASSQDLATDTQYF. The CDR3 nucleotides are TGTGCCAGCAGCCAAGATCTGGCCACAGATACGCAGTATTTT. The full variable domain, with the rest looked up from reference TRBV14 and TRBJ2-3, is EAGVTQFPSHSVIEKGQTVTLRCDPISGHDNLYWYRRVMGKEIKFLLHFVKESKQDESGMPNNRFLAERTGGTYSTLKVQPAELEDSGVYFCASSQDLATDTQYFGPGTRLTVL.

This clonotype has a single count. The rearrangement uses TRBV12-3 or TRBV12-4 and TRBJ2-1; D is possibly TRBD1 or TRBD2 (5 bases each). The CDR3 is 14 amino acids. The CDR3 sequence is CATTRGETNNEQFF. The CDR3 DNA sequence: TGTGCTACTACACGAGGGGAGACTAACAATGAGCAGTTCTTC.

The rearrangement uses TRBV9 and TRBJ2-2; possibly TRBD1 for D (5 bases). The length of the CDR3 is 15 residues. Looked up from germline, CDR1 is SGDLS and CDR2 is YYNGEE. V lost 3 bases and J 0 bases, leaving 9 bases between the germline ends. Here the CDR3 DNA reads TGTGCCAGCAGCGGGCTGGGGCCGAACACCGGGGAGCTGTTTTTT. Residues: CASSGLGPNTGELFF. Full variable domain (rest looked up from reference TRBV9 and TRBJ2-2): DSGVTQTPKHLITATGQRVTLRCSPRSGDLSVYWYQQSLDQGLQFLIQYYNGEERAKGNILERFSAQQFPDLHSELNLSSLELGDSALYFCASSGLGPNTGELFFGEGSRLTVL.

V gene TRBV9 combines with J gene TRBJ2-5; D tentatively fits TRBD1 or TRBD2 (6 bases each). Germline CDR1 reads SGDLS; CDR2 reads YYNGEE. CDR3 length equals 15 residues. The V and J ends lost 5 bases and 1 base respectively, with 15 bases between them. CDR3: CASSEGGWLQETQYF. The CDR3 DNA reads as TGTGCCAGCAGTGAAGGGGGGTGGCTCCAAGAGACCCAGTACTTC.

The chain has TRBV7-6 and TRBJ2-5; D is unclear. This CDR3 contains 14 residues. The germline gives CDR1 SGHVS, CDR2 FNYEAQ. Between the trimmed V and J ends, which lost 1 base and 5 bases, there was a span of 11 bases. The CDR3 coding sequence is TGTGCCAGCAGCTTAGTCGGGTCGAGGGAGACCCAGTACTTC. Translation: CASSLVGSRETQYF.

The DNA of the CDR3 is TGCGCCAGCAGCCCGAGGCAGTCCTATAATTCACCCCTCCACTTT. Translating it yields CASSPRQSYNSPLHF. The chain is built from TRBV4-3 and TRBJ1-6; the D is unclear. Trimming shortened V by 4 bases and J by 1 base, and 8 bases separated the two germline ends. Germline values: CDR1 LGHNA, CDR2 YSLEER. The length of the CDR3 is 15 residues.

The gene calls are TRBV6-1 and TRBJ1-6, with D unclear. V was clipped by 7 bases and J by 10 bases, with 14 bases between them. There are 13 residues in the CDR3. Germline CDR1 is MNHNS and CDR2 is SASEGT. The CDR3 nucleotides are TGTGCCAGCATGCTCGCGGTAAACTCACCCCTCCACTTT. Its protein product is CASMLAVNSPLHF.

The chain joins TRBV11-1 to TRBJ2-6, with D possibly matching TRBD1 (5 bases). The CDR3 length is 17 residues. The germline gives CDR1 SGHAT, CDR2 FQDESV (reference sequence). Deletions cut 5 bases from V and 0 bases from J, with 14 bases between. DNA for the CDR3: TGTGCCAGCAGCCCGTTAACAGGAAACTCTGGGGCCAACGTCCTGACTTTC. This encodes CASSPLTGNSGANVLTF. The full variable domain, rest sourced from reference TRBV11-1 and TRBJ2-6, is EAEVAQSPRYKITEKSQAVAFWCDPISGHATLYWYRQILGQGPELLVQFQDESVVDDSQLPKDRFSAERLKGVDSTLKIQPAELGDSAMYLCASSPLTGNSGANVLTFGAGSRLTVL.